The 26 T cell receptor beta chains given below trace back to one sample, sequenced in a study of PD-L1 blockade in urothelial cancer. Method: immunoSEQ multiplex PCR; TCRdb's copy keeps in-frame clones and lacks some. The sample has 85,000 to 95,000 clones, around 90% seen once; the top ten hold 1.5% to 2%. Time point defined: pretreatment peripheral blood. The sequenced sample was PBMCs, obtained around atezolizumab (anti-PD-L1) treatment. Receptor source: a man aged 55-75 years with urothelial cancer.

The chain joins TRBV30 to TRBJ2-5, with 8 bases identical to TRBD2. The trim removed 5 bases at V and 1 base at J, leaving 3 bases unmatched. The CDR3 covers 13 residues. Per germline, CDR1 GTSNPN and CDR2 SVGIG (reference sequence). The chain's CDR3 is CAWGGTSQETQYF. The CDR3 DNA reads TGTGCCTGGGGGGGGACTAGCCAAGAGACCCAGTACTTC.

J is TRBJ1-2 and V is TRBV5-6; 7 bases match TRBD1. After removal of 1 base from V and 7 bases from J, the junction contained 7 bases not matched to a gene. The CDR3 covers 14 residues. The germline gives CDR1 SGHDT, CDR2 YYEEEE. CDR3 protein: CASSLTGVTFGYTF. For the CDR3, the DNA is TGTGCCAGCAGCTTGACAGGGGTAACTTTTGGCTACACCTTC.

V and J are TRBV23-1 and TRBJ1-3; TRBD1 matches 8 bases. TRBV23-1 is labeled an ORF, and its function is uncertain. The CDR3 sequence is 15 residues long. V dropped 5 bases and J dropped 1; count of bases not matched to a gene: 4. CDR3 protein: CASSGQGGSGNTIYF. CDR3 DNA sequence: TGCGCCAGCAGTGGACAGGGAGGTTCTGGAAACACCATATATTTT.

V is TRBV2 and J is TRBJ2-3, with a possible D match to TRBD2 (5 bases). The germline V gene has CDR1 SNHLY and CDR2 FYNNEI. V was shortened by 4 bases and J by 8 bases, with 16 bases between the two germline ends. CDR3 length equals 14 residues. This CDR3 reads CASSGGIRAGTQYF. In DNA, the CDR3 is TGTGCCAGCAGTGGCGGAATCCGGGCGGGTACGCAGTATTTT.

V usage is TRBV5-4 and J usage is TRBJ2-2; possible D gene TRBD2, 5 bases. Per the germline V gene, CDR1 is SGHNT and CDR2 is YYREEE (reference sequence). V lost 4 bases and J 1 base, leaving 14 bases between the germline ends. This CDR3 has 16 amino acids. The DNA for the CDR3 is TGTGCCAGCAGCCCGGTGGCCAGCGGGAACACCGGGGAGCTGTTTTTT. Translation: CASSPVASGNTGELFF.

The J gene is TRBJ2-3, the V gene TRBV7-3, with 10 bases that match TRBD2. Germline values: CDR1 SGHTA, CDR2 FQGTGA. CDR3 size: 16 residues. V gave up 5 bases and J gave up 6 bases; unmatched junction bases: 11. The DNA for the CDR3 is TGTGCCAGCAGCGCGCAAGCTAGCGGGAGTGGTGATACGCAGTATTTT. The encoded protein is CASSAQASGSGDTQYF.

This rearrangement joins TRBV7-3 to TRBJ2-2, with TRBD2 matching over 10 bases. Germline V gene sequence: CDR1 SGHTA, CDR2 FQGTGA. Losses at the gene ends were 0 bases for V and 7 bases for J; bases not matched to a gene: 5. There are 16 residues in the CDR3. The CDR3 loop reads CASSLTPSGGGGELFF. Here the CDR3 DNA reads TGTGCCAGCAGCTTAACGCCTAGCGGGGGAGGCGGGGAGCTGTTTTTT.

This clone showed up just a few times. The chain combines TRBV21-1 with TRBJ1-2. TRBV21-1 is marked as a pseudogene. The CDR3 spans 14 residues. The CDR3 sequence: CASSKGGGNYGYTF. CDR3 coding DNA: TGTGCCAGCAGCAAAGGGGGAGGCAACTATGGCTACACCTTC.

This clone was recorded only once. The chain combines TRBV10-2 with TRBJ2-5; D perhaps matches TRBD2 (6 bases). The germline V and J ends were trimmed by 6 bases and 5 bases, with 13 bases remaining between them. CDR1 is WSHSY and CDR2 is SAAADI in the germline V gene. This CDR3 comprises 13 residues. The CDR3 is CASRNGGAETQYF. CDR3 DNA: TGCGCCAGCAGAAACGGGGGTGCGGAGACCCAGTACTTC.

V and J are TRBV18 and TRBJ2-5; 8 bases are shared with TRBD1. The CDR3 is made up of 15 amino acids. The germline V gene encodes CDR1 KGHSH and CDR2 LQKENI. The ends lost 2 bases at V and 5 bases at J; junction bases unmatched: 7. DNA for the CDR3: TGTGCCAGCTCACCAGTGGCAGGGGGCGCGGAGACCCAGTACTTC. It translates to CASSPVAGGAETQYF.

This chain joins TRBV4-2 and TRBJ2-3; 16 bases fit TRBD2. J gave up 0 bases and V 4 bases, and 13 bases lay outside the gene matches. The CDR3 loop spans 21 amino acids. CDR1 and CDR2 (germline): LGHNA, YNFKEQ. The CDR3 is CASSRKEGGTSGRVSTDTQYF. CDR3 coding DNA: TGTGCCAGCAGCCGGAAAGAGGGCGGGACTAGCGGGAGGGTTAGCACAGATACGCAGTATTTT.

This rearrangement joins TRBV7-9 to TRBJ2-7, with 8 bases fitting TRBD1. The CDR3 contains 14 residues. CDR1 is SEHNR, CDR2 FQNEAQ, per germline (reference sequence). Unmatched junction bases numbered 4, after V lost 1 base and J lost 5 bases. CDR3 sequence (DNA): TGTGCCAGCAGCTTAGTTTCAGGGGGCGACGAGCAGTACTTC. Translation: CASSLVSGGDEQYF.

The gene calls are TRBV27 and TRBJ1-5, with a weak D call TRBD1 (5 bases). This CDR3 has 19 residues. V dropped 5 bases and J dropped 0 bases, with 23 bases sitting between them. Germline V lookup: CDR1 MNHEY, CDR2 SMNVEV (reference sequence). The CDR3 is CASSGWDSFLYRSNQPQHF. CDR3 nucleotide sequence: TGTGCCAGCAGTGGCTGGGACTCTTTTTTATACCGTAGCAATCAGCCCCAGCATTTT.

This rearrangement joins TRBV12-2 to TRBJ2-3; TRBD2 is the table's D call, not checked against the DNA. TRBV12-2 is an annotated pseudogene. The CDR3 consists of 16 residues. The CDR3 coding sequence is TGTGCAAGTCCCGACCATAGCGGGACCCACACAGATACGCAGTATTTT. This encodes CASPDHSGTHTDTQYF.

The CDR3 sequence: CASSTGLAGGYNEQFF. Written as DNA, the CDR3 is TGTGCCAGTAGTACGGGACTAGCGGGAGGATACAATGAGCAGTTCTTC. This chain joins TRBV19 and TRBJ2-1, with 15 bases lining up with TRBD2. Germline V gene data show CDR1 as LNHDA and CDR2 as SQIVND (reference sequence). V lost 4 bases, J lost 4 bases, and 2 bases stayed unmatched. The length of the CDR3 is 16 residues.

The chain combines TRBV5-1 with TRBJ2-5, with 7 bases aligning to TRBD1. The CDR3 contains 13 residues. In germline, CDR1 is SGHRS, CDR2 YFSETQ. The ends lost 4 bases at V and 5 bases at J; junction bases unmatched: 5. The CDR3 is CASSTDRVETQYF. CDR3 DNA: TGCGCCAGCAGCACCGACAGGGTTGAGACCCAGTACTTC.

The genes are TRBV29-1 and TRBJ2-1; D is unclear. The CDR3 totals 12 residues. V was cut by 6 bases and J by 0 bases, with 6 bases left in between. Per the germline V gene, CDR1 is SQVTM and CDR2 is ANQGSEA. The CDR3 nucleotides are TGCAGCGTGTTGAGCTCCTACAATGAGCAGTTCTTC. Protein sequence: CSVLSSYNEQFF.

The chain carries TRBV7-8 and TRBJ2-5, with D possibly being TRBD2 (7 bases). This CDR3 comprises 16 residues. V was pared by 1 base and J by 5 bases, with 17 bases between. The V gene's germline CDR1 is SGHVS and CDR2 FQNEAQ. CDR3 sequence (DNA): TGTGCCAGCAGCTTAGAGTACTGGGGGGGGGCTGAGACCCAGTACTTC. This encodes CASSLEYWGGAETQYF.

A remark on this clone: One end of the junction fails to match germline, which may point to a read error. This chain links TRBV10-2 with TRBJ2-3; TRBD2 matches 8 bases. There are 17 residues in the CDR3. Germline V lookup: CDR1 WSHSY, CDR2 SAAADI. Here the CDR3 reads CASSGSWKRGGTDTQYF. CDR3 DNA: TGCGCCAGCAGCGGAAGTTGGAAACGGGGGGGCACGGATACGCAGTATTTT.

J is TRBJ2-7 and V is TRBV30; 8 nucleotides match TRBD2. Germline V lookup: CDR1 GTSNPN, CDR2 SVGIG (reference sequence). The CDR3 has 13 residues. Trimming removed 0 bases from V and 6 bases from J; junction bases left unmatched: 4. The chain's CDR3 is CAWSVRTSLEQYF. The CDR3 coding sequence is TGTGCCTGGAGTGTCAGGACTAGCCTCGAGCAGTACTTC.

The rearrangement joins TRBV7-2 to TRBJ1-2; D call uncertain. The germline CDR1 and CDR2 sequences are SGHTA and FQGNSA. V was cut by 0 bases and J by 4 bases, with 6 bases left in between. CDR3 length equals 13 residues. CDR3 sequence reads: CASSLALSYGYTF. The CDR3 region has the DNA TGTGCCAGCAGCTTAGCGCTTAGCTATGGCTACACCTTC.

This chain joins TRBV5-8 and TRBJ2-7; D is uncertain. The CDR3 consists of 12 residues. Per germline, CDR1 SGHTS and CDR2 YDEGEE. Trimming left V 5 bases short and J 4 bases short, with 10 bases between. The CDR3: CASSFTRYEQYF. In DNA form, the CDR3 reads TGTGCCAGCAGTTTCACGAGATACGAGCAGTACTTC.

The genes are TRBV11-2 and TRBJ2-7; 8 bases agree with TRBD2. V trimming: 4 bases; J trimming: 3 bases; junction bases outside the gene matches: 8. The CDR3 is 15 amino acids. Germline values: CDR1 SGHAT, CDR2 FQNNGV. The CDR3 protein is CASSSGTSNLYEQYF. In nucleotides, the CDR3 is TGTGCCAGCAGCTCCGGGACTAGTAATCTCTACGAGCAGTACTTC.

This clone appeared many times. The J gene is TRBJ1-1, the V gene TRBV7-9; weak D call: TRBD1 (6 bases). Germline-derived CDR1 and CDR2 are SEHNR and FQNEAQ (reference sequence). V lost 5 bases to trimming and J lost 3 bases, with 13 bases between them. The CDR3 is 14 residues long. For the CDR3, the DNA is TGTGCCAGCAGCAAAAGCGGGGGCTACACTGAAGCTTTCTTT. Translated, it gives CASSKSGGYTEAFF. Combining the CDR3 with reference TRBV7-9 and TRBJ1-1 gives the whole variable domain DTGVSQNPRHKITKRGQNVTFRCDPISEHNRLYWYRQTLGQGPEFLTYFQNEAQLEKSRLLSDRFSAERPKGSFSTLEIQRTEQGDSAMYLCASSKSGGYTEAFFGQGTRLTVV.

The table lists this clone with a count of one. The V and J genes are TRBV2 and TRBJ1-1; no firm D call. The V and J ends lost 2 bases and 10 bases respectively, with 17 bases between them. Germline CDR1 reads SNHLY; CDR2 reads FYNNEI. This CDR3 has 14 residues. CDR3 DNA: TGTGCCAGCAGTGAATCTATGCGGATTGGAGGAGCTTTCTTT. This codes for CASSESMRIGGAFF.

The chain has TRBV6-6 and TRBJ2-2; a possible D gene is TRBD1 (5 bases). The V and J ends lost 5 bases and 1 base respectively, with 11 bases between them. CDR1 and CDR2 (germline): MNHNY, SVGAGI (reference sequence). The CDR3 contains 15 residues. CDR3 bases: TGTGCCAGCAGTAAAGACAGTAGGAACACCGGGGAGCTGTTTTTT. Translating gives CASSKDSRNTGELFF.